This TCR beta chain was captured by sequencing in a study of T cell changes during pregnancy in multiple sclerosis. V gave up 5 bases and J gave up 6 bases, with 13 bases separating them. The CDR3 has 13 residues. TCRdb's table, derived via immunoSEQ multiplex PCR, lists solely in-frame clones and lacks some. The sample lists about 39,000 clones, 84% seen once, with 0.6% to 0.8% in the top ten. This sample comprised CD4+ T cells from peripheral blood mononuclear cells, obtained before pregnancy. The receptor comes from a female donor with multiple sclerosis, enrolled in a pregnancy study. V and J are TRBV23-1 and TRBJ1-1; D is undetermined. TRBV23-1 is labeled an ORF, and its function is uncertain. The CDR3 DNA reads TGCGCCAGCAGTGTCACCGGCGAGGCTGAAGCTTTCTTT. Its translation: CASSVTGEAEAFF.